The TCR beta chain under discussion was sequenced for a study of cytotoxic CD8 clonotypes in ibrutinib-treated CLL (dated by TCRdb to about 2021). A note on the overall study: The cohort was composed of ten to eleven relapsed/refractory and about 15 treatment-naive patients; IGHV unmutated status was identified in 17 patients. Partial responses were observed in 24 patients and complete responses in 2; after a median follow-up of about 69 months, remission was maintained in 14 patients and progression was observed in around twelve. Response samples were taken after a median of 12 months on treatment, ranging from about 6 to 36 months. On average, each sample yielded roughly 260,000 productive templates and tens of thousands of productive rearrangements. Longitudinal samples were obtainable from about 30% of the roughly 90 participants in the trial. Cryopreserved peripheral blood mononuclear cells were obtained before treatment, at response, and at either sustained remission or disease progression. Every remission and progressive disease sample was obtained while ibrutinib was still being received by the patients.

What the authors observed across the whole study: Clonality increased at ibrutinib response, stayed stable in sustained remission, and fell back toward baseline at progression. Baseline clonality was found to be higher than that of age-matched healthy donors and was strongly correlated with circulating CD8+ T-cell counts. Lymph node repertoires were not examined, and the timing of sampling was not matched between patients in sustained remission and those whose disease progressed. Public clonotypes were rare and either contracted or stayed stable during treatment, and the rise in clonality at ibrutinib response reflected the expansion of private clonotypes.

Comment on this clone: Its binding antigen is unknown. Base-call qualities are not available, and no considerably larger clone is one nucleotide away.

The goal of deep resolution MiSeq sequencing was a depth between 1 in 1 million and 1 in 200,000 T cells, and coverage averaged 10x per clonotype. The immunoSEQ hsTCRB Kit was used to generate TCR beta libraries. The published analysis was carried out like this. Data were analyzed with ImmunoSEQ Data Assistant and ImmunoSEQ Analyzer, with V, D and J genes assigned per IMGT definitions. Clonality, which ranges from 0 to 1, was calculated as one minus the normalized Shannon entropy of productive rearrangement frequencies. Only overrepresented clonotypes making up at least 0.05% of the repertoire of each patient were included in the public clonotype analysis. Repertoires from about a dozen age-matched healthy donors in immuneACCESS were used as clonality controls. TCRdb carries this immuneACCESS record with in-frame sequences only. Its versions omit some clonotypes, under half of them owing to an unresolved V gene in the studies checked, with the rest unexplained. V and J calls and clone size follow that table, whereas D and trimming were derived from the DNA. A total of about 49,000 clones appear in this sample, under 75% of them only once. Around 13% of the sample goes to the ten largest clones.

In light of the paper, this sample's time point label describes: more than 10 months on ibrutinib. For TCR beta library preparation, roughly 2.1 micrograms of genomic DNA were isolated from cryopreserved PBMCs. Longitudinal blood samples from CLL patients on ibrutinib monotherapy underwent high-throughput TCR beta sequencing. Patients were enrolled in a phase 2 open-label single-center ibrutinib monotherapy trial. The CDR3 has 16 amino acids, counting the end cysteine and phenylalanine. Of the read, only the CDR3 DNA is kept; its 48 bases are in frame from base 1. The germline V end is reduced by 1 base and the J end by 0 bases; junction bases left unmatched: 4. CDR1 SQVTM and CDR2 ANQGSEA were looked up in the germline V gene.

Sequencing was performed on PBMCs, taken after 12 months of ibrutinib treatment. This TCR derives from a human donor with chronic lymphocytic leukemia. The sequence links TRBV29-1 to TRBJ2-1; TRBD2 matches 9 bases in the middle. The CDR3: CSVEGLADFSYNEQFF. The nucleotide sequence is given as TGCAGCGTTGAAGGACTAGCGGATTTCTCCTACAATGAGCAGTTCTTC.